This T cell receptor (beta chain) stems from a study of early T cells in non-severe SARS-CoV-2 infection. This clonotype was detected only a few times. Its cognate antigen is unknown. Tagging with unique molecular identifiers was applied to individual cDNA molecules. MiXCR, run by TCRdb on the 5' RACE reads, gives a single entry per CDR3 protein. The sample consists of 50,000 to 60,000 distinct CDR3 sequences, around 6.6% of them appearing once. The V gene lost 2 bases and the J gene lost 6 bases, with 11 bases spanning the gap. This CDR3 comprises 13 residues. Germline V gives CDR1 DFQATT, CDR2 SNEGSKA (reference sequence). Findings and caveats of the study: VDJdb matching, biased toward anti-spike CD8 responses, missed private and CD4 specificities.

The gene calls are TRBV20-1 and TRBJ2-1, with TRBD1 as a possible D gene (6 bases). The source was whole blood, collected at baseline. This receptor was obtained from an adult who was a healthcare worker with PCR-confirmed SARS-CoV-2 infection or an uninfected control (not recorded which). The CDR3 coding sequence is TGCAGTGCTAGACAAACAGGGATCAATGAGCAGTTCTTC. It yields the protein CSARQTGINEQFF.